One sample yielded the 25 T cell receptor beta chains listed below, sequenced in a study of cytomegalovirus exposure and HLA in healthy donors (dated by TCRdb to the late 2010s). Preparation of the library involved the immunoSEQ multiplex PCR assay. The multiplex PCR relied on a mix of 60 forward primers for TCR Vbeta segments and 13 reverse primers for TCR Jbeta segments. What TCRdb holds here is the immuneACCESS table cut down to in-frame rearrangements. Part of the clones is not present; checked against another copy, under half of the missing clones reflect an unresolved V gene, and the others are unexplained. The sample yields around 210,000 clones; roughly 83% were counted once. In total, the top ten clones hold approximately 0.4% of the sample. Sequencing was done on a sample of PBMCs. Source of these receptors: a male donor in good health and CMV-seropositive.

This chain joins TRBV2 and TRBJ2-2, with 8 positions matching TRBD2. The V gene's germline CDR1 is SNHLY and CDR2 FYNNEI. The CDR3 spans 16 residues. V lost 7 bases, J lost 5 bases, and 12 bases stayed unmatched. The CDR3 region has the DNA TGTGCCAGCACCCCAATCTGGCCGGGGGGGACCGGGGAGCTGTTTTTT. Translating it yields CASTPIWPGGTGELFF.

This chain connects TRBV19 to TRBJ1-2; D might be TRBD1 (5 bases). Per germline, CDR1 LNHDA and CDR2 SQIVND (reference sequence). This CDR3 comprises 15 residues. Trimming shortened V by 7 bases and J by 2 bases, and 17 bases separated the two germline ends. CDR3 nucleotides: TGTGCCAGTATCCCAGGGAGGGCCAACAACTATGGCTACACCTTC. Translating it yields CASIPGRANNYGYTF.

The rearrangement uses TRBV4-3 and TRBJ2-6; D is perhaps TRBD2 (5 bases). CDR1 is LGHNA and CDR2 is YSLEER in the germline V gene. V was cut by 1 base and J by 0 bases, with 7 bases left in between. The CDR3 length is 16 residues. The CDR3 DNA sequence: TGCGCCAGCAGCCAAGCGGGGTACTCTGGGGCCAACGTCCTGACTTTC. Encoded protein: CASSQAGYSGANVLTF.

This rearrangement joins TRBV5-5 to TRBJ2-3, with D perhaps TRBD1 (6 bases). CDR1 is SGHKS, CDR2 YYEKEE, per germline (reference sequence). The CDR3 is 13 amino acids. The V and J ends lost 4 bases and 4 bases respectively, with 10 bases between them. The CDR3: CASSSQGPDTQYF. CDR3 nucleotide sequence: TGTGCCAGCAGCAGTCAGGGGCCAGATACGCAGTATTTT. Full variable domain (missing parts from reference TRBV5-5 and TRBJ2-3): DAGVTQSPTHLIKTRGQQVTLRCSPISGHKSVSWYQQVLGQGPQFIFQYYEKEERGRGNFPDRFSARQFPNYSSELNVNALLLGDSALYLCASSSQGPDTQYFGPGTRLTVL.

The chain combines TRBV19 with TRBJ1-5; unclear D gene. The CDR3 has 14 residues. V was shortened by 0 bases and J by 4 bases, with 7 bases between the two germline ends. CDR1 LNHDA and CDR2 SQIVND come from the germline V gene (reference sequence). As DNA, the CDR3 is TGTGCCAGTAGTATAGAGAGGGCAAATCAGCCCCAGCATTTT. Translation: CASSIERANQPQHF.

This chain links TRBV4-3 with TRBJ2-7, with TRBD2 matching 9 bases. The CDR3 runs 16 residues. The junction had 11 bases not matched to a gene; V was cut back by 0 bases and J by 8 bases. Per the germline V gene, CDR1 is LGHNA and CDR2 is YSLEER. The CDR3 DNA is TGCGCCAGCAGCCAAGAAGCTGCGGGACTAGCCAACCAGCAGTACTTC. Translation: CASSQEAAGLANQQYF.

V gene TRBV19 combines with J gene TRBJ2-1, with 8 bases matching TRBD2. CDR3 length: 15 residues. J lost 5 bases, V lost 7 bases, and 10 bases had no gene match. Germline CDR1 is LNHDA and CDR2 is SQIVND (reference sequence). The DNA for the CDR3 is TGTGCCAGTAAGCATCGGCGGGAGGTCGACAATGAGCAGTTCTTC. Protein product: CASKHRREVDNEQFF.

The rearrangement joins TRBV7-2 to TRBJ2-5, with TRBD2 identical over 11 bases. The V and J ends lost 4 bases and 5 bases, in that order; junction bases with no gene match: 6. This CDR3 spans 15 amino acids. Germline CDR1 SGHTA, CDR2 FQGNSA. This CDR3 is CASSYTSGGGETQYF. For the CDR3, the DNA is TGTGCCAGCAGCTACACTAGCGGGGGAGGGGAGACCCAGTACTTC.

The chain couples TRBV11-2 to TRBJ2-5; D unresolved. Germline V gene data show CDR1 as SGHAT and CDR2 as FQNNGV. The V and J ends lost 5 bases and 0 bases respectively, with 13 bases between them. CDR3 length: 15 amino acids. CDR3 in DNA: TGTGCCAGCAGCACCCCCCGCCAGTACCAAGAGACCCAGTACTTC. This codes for CASSTPRQYQETQYF.

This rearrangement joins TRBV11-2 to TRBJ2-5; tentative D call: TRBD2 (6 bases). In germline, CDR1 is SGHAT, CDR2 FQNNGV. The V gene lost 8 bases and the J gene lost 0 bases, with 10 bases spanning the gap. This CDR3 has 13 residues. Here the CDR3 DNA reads TGTGCCAGCCACACTAGCAACCAAGAGACCCAGTACTTC. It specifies CASHTSNQETQYF.

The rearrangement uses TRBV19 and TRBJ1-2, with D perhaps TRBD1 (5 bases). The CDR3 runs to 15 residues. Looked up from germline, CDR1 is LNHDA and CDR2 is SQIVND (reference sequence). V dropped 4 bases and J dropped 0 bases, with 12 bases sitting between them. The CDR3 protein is CASSSQGGANYGYTF. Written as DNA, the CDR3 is TGTGCCAGTAGTAGCCAGGGAGGGGCTAACTATGGCTACACCTTC.

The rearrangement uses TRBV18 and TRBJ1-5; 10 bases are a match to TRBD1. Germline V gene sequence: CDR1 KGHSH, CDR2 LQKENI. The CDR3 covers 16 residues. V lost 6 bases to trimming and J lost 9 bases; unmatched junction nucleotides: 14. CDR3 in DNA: TGTGCCAGCTCCCAAGGACAGGGGGGGGTGTTGTGGCCCCAGCATTTT. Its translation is CASSQGQGGVLWPQHF.

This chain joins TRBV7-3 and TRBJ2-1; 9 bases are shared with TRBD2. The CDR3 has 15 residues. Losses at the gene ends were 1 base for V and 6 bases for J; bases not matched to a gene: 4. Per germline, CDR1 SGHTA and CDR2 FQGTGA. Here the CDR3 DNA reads TGTGCCAGCAGCTTAAGCGGGAGGGCAGCCAATGAGCAGTTCTTC. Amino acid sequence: CASSLSGRAANEQFF. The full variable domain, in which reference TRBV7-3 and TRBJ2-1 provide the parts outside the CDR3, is GAGVSQTPSNKVTEKGKYVELRCDPISGHTALYWYRQSLGQGPEFLIYFQGTGAADDSGLPNDRFFAVRPEGSVSTLKIQRTERGDSAVYLCASSLSGRAANEQFFGPGTRLTVL.

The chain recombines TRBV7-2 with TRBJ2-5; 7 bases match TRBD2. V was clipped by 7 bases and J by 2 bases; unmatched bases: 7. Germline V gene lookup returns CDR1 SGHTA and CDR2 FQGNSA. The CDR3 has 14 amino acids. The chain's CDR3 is CASMIGEGQETQYF. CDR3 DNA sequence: TGTGCCAGCATGATCGGGGAGGGGCAAGAGACCCAGTACTTC.

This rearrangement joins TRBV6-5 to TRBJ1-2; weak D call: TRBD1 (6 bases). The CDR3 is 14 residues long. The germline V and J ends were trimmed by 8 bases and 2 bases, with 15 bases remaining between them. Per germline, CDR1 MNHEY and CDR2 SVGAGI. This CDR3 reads CASRAPQGNYGYTF. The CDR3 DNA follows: TGTGCCAGCCGTGCCCCACAGGGAAACTATGGCTACACCTTC.

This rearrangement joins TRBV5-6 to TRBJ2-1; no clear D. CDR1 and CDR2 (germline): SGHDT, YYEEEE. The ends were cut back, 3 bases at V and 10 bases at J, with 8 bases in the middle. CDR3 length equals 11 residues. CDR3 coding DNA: TGTGCCAGCAGCTATCGTGGCGAGCAGTTCTTC. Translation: CASSYRGEQFF.

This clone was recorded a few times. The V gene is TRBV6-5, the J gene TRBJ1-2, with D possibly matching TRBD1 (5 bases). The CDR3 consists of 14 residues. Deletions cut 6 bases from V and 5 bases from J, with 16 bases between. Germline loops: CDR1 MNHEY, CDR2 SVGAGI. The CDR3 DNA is TGTGCCAGCAGCCGAACCGGGGGAGAGTATGGCTACACCTTC. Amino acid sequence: CASSRTGGEYGYTF.

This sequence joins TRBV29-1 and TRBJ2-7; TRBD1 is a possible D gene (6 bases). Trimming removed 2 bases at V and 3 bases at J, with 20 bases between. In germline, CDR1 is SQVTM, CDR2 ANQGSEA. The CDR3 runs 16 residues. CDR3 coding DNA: TGCAGCGTTGAAAAAGGGGTTGGGGGACAATACTACGAGCAGTACTTC. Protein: CSVEKGVGGQYYEQYF.

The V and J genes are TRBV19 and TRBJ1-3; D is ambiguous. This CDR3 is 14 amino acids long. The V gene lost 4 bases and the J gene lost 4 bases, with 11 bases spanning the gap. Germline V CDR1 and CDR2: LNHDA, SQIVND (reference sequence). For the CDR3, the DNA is TGTGCCAGTAGTACCCAATCGGGAGGAAACACCATATATTTT. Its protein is CASSTQSGGNTIYF.

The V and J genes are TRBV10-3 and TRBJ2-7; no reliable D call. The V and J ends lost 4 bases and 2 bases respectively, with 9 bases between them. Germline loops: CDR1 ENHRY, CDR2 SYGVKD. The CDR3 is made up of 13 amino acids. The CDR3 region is CAISGAGPYEQYF. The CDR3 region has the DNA TGTGCCATCAGTGGGGCAGGTCCCTACGAGCAGTACTTC.

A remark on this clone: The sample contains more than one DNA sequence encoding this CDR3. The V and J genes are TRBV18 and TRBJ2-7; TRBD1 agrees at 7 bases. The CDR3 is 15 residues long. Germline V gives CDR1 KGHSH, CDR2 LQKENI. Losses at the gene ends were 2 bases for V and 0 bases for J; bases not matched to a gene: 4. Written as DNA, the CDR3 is TGTGCCAGCTCACCAAAGACAGGGTCCTCCTACGAGCAGTACTTC. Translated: CASSPKTGSSYEQYF. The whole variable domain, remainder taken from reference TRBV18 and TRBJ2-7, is NAGVMQNPRHLVRRRGQEARLRCSPMKGHSHVYWYRQLPEEGLKFMVYLQKENIIDESGMPKERFSAEFPKEGPSILRIQQVVRGDSAAYFCASSPKTGSSYEQYFGPGTRLTVT.

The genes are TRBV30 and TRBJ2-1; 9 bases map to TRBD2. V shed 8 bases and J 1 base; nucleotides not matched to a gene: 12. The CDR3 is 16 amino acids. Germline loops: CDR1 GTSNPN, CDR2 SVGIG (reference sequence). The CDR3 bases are TGTGCCGGGTTACCAAGCGGGAGGTATTCCTACAATGAGCAGTTCTTC. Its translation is CAGLPSGRYSYNEQFF. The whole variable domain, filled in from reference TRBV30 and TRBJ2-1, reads SQTIHQWPATLVQPVGSPLSLECTVEGTSNPNLYWYRQAAGRGLQLLFYSVGIGQISSEVPQNLSASRPQDRQFILSSKKLLLSDSGFYLCAGLPSGRYSYNEQFFGPGTRLTVL.

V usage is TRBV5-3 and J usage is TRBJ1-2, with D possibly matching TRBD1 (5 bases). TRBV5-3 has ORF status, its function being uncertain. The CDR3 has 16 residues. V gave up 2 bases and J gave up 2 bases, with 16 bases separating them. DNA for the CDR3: TGTGCCAGAAGCTTTGCCCTCGGGGGGGAAAACTATGGCTACACCTTC. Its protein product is CARSFALGGENYGYTF.

The CDR3 coding sequence is TGTGCCAGCAGTTACTCGCTAGCGACCAATGAGCAGTTCTTC. Translating gives CASSYSLATNEQFF. The V and J genes are TRBV6-5 and TRBJ2-1; TRBD2 is a possible D gene (6 bases). This CDR3 has 14 amino acids. Per germline, CDR1 MNHEY and CDR2 SVGAGI. The germline V and J ends were trimmed by 0 bases and 6 bases, with 9 bases remaining between them.

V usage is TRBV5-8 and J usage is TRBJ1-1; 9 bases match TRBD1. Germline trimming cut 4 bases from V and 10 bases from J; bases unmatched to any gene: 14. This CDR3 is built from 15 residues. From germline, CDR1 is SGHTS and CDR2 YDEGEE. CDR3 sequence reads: CASSQGTGSTLAAFF. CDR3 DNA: TGTGCCAGCAGCCAAGGGACAGGGAGTACCCTTGCAGCTTTCTTT.